The 2 T cell receptor beta chains below come from one sample, sequenced in a study of response to subunit inactivated influenza vaccine. One entry per CDR3 protein results from TCRdb running MiXCR on the RT-PCR reads. The table has a few hundred thousand distinct CDR3 sequences, over 20% seen once. This material consisted of PBMCs from blood, taken about 20 months after vaccination. The receptor set was obtained from a man between 50 and 69 years old who received an inactivated influenza vaccine.

This clonotype was detected only a few times. The chain links TRBV5-1 to TRBJ1-2; 10 nucleotides agree with TRBD1. J was trimmed by 4 bases and V by 3 bases; bases with no gene match: 12. The V gene's germline CDR1 is SGHRS and CDR2 YFSETQ. The CDR3 runs 17 residues. DNA for the CDR3: TGCGCCAGCAGCTCGACAGGGGGCGTTGCGGGAGCCTATGGCTACACCTTC. Translating it yields CASSSTGGVAGAYGYTF.

J is TRBJ2-1 and V is TRBV4-2; 7 bases line up with TRBD2. Germline CDR1 LGHNA, CDR2 YNFKEQ. V trimming: 1 base; J trimming: 4 bases; junction bases outside the gene matches: 4. The CDR3 runs to 15 residues. Here the CDR3 DNA reads TGTGCCAGCAGCCAAGTCGCTAGCGGTTACAATGAGCAGTTCTTC. Its protein is CASSQVASGYNEQFF.